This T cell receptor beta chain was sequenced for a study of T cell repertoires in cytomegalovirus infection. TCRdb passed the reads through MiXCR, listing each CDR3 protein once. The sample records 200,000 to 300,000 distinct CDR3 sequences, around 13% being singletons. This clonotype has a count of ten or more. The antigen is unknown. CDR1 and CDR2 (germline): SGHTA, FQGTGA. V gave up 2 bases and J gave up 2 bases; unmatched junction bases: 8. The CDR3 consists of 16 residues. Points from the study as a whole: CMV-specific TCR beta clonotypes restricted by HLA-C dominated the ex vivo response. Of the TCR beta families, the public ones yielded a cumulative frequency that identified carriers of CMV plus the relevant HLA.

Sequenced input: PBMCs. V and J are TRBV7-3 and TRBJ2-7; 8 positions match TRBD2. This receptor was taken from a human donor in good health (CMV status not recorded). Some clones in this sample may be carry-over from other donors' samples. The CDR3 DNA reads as TGTGCCAGCAGCTTAGCGGGAGGCCCGACACCCTACGAGCAGTACTTC. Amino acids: CASSLAGGPTPYEQYF.